Listed here are 28 T cell receptor beta chains from one sample, sequenced in a study of tumor-infiltrating lymphocytes in primary liver carcinoma. Blood RNA came from unsorted whole blood; germline DNA was also extracted. Starting material of 500 to 600 ng total RNA yielded TCR beta cDNA via a constant-region primer. ARM-PCR, slightly modified, supplied the TCR beta libraries through three nested multiplex PCR rounds. The two initial PCR rounds, about 9 cycles each, used TRBV1-TRBV30 forward and C-beta reverse primers. TCRdb processed the multiplex PCR reads anew with MiXCR; each CDR3 protein has one entry. The profile shows about 330,000 distinct CDR3 sequences, about two thirds of them singletons. Input material: peripheral blood. These receptors were taken from a man aged 35-49 years with primary liver carcinoma and hepatitis B virus infection.

This clonotype was seen a handful of times. A much larger clone sits a single nucleotide away, making a read error possible. The CDR3 nucleotides read TGTGCCGGCACCAGCGGTGTTGACCTCTCTGGAAACACCATATATTTT. Its protein is CAGTSGVDLSGNTIYF. This chain links TRBV6-6 with TRBJ1-3; D is uncertain. Germline values: CDR1 MNHNY, CDR2 SVGAGI (reference sequence). Trimming stripped 11 bases from V and 0 bases from J, with 20 bases between. The CDR3 has 16 residues.

Comment on this clonotype: The CDR3 end shows no conserved phenylalanine or tryptophan, and so a read error is likely. The chain carries TRBV11-2 and TRBJ1-1; TRBD1 aligns across 8 bases. Germline assignment: CDR1 SGHAT and CDR2 FQNNGV. CDR3 size: 16 residues. The trim removed 5 bases at V and 11 bases at J, leaving 19 bases unmatched. The CDR3 DNA reads as TGTGCCAGCAGCCCCCTTGTCGGGACAGGTCTTCCCGGGGCTTTCATT. Translating it yields CASSPLVGTGLPGAFI.

This clonotype was seen repeatedly, ten times or more. The rearrangement links TRBV10-3 to TRBJ2-5, with TRBD2 identical over 12 bases. The CDR3 covers 15 residues. Germline loops: CDR1 ENHRY, CDR2 SYGVKD. With V trimmed by 6 bases and J by 1 base, 3 bases remained unmatched. CDR3 protein: CAIRKTSGSQETQYF. CDR3 nucleotides: TGTGCCATCAGGAAGACTAGCGGGAGCCAAGAGACCCAGTACTTC.

About this clonotype: Since a much larger clone is just one base distant, this may be a read error. V gene TRBV4-1 combines with J gene TRBJ2-2; weak D call: TRBD2 (5 bases). This CDR3 has 15 amino acids. Germline CDR1 is MGHRA and CDR2 is YSYEKL. The DNA for the CDR3 is TGTGCCAGCAGAGGAACAGAGGGCGTCACCGGGGAGCTGTTTTTT. This gives the protein CASRGTEGVTGELFF.

Remarks on this clonotype: A much bigger clone sits one base away, suggesting this may be a read error. The V and J genes are TRBV12-3 or TRBV12-4 and TRBJ2-1; 13 nucleotides agree with TRBD2. CDR3 length: 17 amino acids. The CDR3 nucleotides read TGTGCCAGCAGTCCACTAGCGGGAGGGCTTACAGGGAATGGGCAGTTCTTC. Its translation: CASSPLAGGLTGNGQFF.

In this sample, this clonotype turned up once. The chain employs TRBV11-2 and TRBJ2-5; D unclear. Germline V gene sequence: CDR1 SGHAT, CDR2 FQNNGV. Deletions cut 3 bases from V and 4 bases from J, with 9 bases between. This CDR3 is built from 13 residues. The CDR3 protein is CASSFPSPETQYF. The CDR3 DNA reads as TGTGCCAGCAGCTTTCCTTCGCCAGAGACCCAGTACTTC.

The genes are TRBV10-3 and TRBJ1-2; D perhaps matches TRBD1 (6 bases). The germline V gene has CDR1 ENHRY and CDR2 SYGVKD. The V and J ends lost 3 bases and 4 bases respectively, with 15 bases between them. CDR3 length: 15 residues. CDR3 bases: TGTGCCATCAGTGATCCTGACAGGTTGAGCTATGGCTACACCTTC. Its translation: CAISDPDRLSYGYTF.

A word on this clonotype: A read error may be the cause here, since a much bigger clone is one base away. The chain is built from TRBV6-2 or TRBV6-3 and TRBJ2-1; weak D call: TRBD1 (6 bases). The J call may be wrong; the DNA end is better matched by TRBJ2-7. Germline CDR1 and CDR2: MNHEY and SVGEGT. CDR3 length: 15 amino acids. The CDR3, as DNA: TGTGCCAGCAGTCCCCTGACAGGTTTCTACAATGAGCAGTACTTC. Amino acids: CASSPLTGFYNEQYF.

The genes are TRBV28 and TRBJ1-5, with D possibly being TRBD1 (5 bases). The end of the DNA aligns better with TRBJ2-3, so the J call may be wrong. There are 14 residues in the CDR3. CDR1 and CDR2 from the germline V gene are MDHEN and SYDVKM. The CDR3 here is CASSPGQANQPQYF. The CDR3 nucleotides read TGTGCCAGCAGTCCCGGACAAGCCAATCAGCCCCAGTATTTT.

About this clonotype itself: The junction does not match germline at one end; this may be a read error. The chain is built from TRBV7-9 and TRBJ2-1; the match to TRBD2 covers 11 bases. The CDR3 length is 15 residues. CDR1 SEHNR and CDR2 FQNEAQ come from the germline V gene (reference sequence). CDR3 sequence: CASSFTSGSMDEQLF. CDR3 nucleotides: TGTGCCAGCAGCTTCACTAGCGGGAGCATGGATGAGCAGCTCTTC. The entire variable domain, with the rest obtained from reference TRBV7-9 and TRBJ2-1, is as follows: DTGVSQNPRHKITKRGQNVTFRCDPISEHNRLYWYRQTLGQGPEFLTYFQNEAQLEKSRLLSDRFSAERPKGSFSTLEIQRTEQGDSAMYLCASSFTSGSMDEQLFGPGTRLTVL.

A word on this clonotype: It may be a read error: a sequence one base away is much more abundant. The chain carries TRBV12-3 or TRBV12-4 and TRBJ2-2, with 12 bases aligning to TRBD2. J was trimmed by 1 base and V by 5 bases; bases with no gene match: 5. The CDR3 is 17 residues long. The CDR3 loop reads CASSLRLAGVNTGELFF. The CDR3 DNA reads as TGTGCCAGCAGTCTGAGACTAGCGGGAGTGAACACCGGGGAGCTGTTTTTT.

A remark on this clonotype: In this CDR3 the conserved last residue, phenylalanine or tryptophan, is missing, so a read error is likely. The chain links TRBV6-1 to TRBJ2-2; D might be TRBD2 (6 bases). The V gene's germline CDR1 is MNHNS and CDR2 SASEGT. V was trimmed by 1 base and J by 2 bases, leaving 8 bases between them. The CDR3 totals 15 residues. CDR3 DNA sequence: TGTGCCAGCAGTGAAGAGGCGGGAAACACCGGGGAGCTGTTTCTT. The encoded protein is CASSEEAGNTGELFL.

Worth noting for this clonotype: It may be a read error: a sequence one base away is much more abundant. The chain couples TRBV2 to TRBJ1-1, with a possible D match to TRBD1 (6 bases). The CDR3 extends over 14 amino acids. The germline gives CDR1 SNHLY, CDR2 FYNNEI. Trimming stripped 6 bases from V and 1 base from J, with 12 bases between. The CDR3 loop reads CASRKYRENTEAFF. The DNA for the CDR3 is TGTGCCAGCAGAAAATACAGGGAGAACACTGAAGCTTTCTTT.

A remark on this clonotype: This may be a read error, as it is one base from a much larger clone. The rearrangement joins TRBV4-2 to TRBJ1-3; the D gene is possibly TRBD1 (6 bases). Germline assignment: CDR1 LGHNA and CDR2 YNFKEQ. The CDR3 is 17 residues long. The CDR3: CASSQVPTGPTGNTVYF. In DNA, the CDR3 is TGTGCCAGCAGCCAAGTCCCTACAGGGCCCACTGGAAACACCGTATATTTT.

This clonotype was observed many times. V and J are TRBV6-1 and TRBJ2-7, with D hard to call. The germline V gene encodes CDR1 MNHNS and CDR2 SASEGT. Trimming stripped 7 bases from V and 2 bases from J, with 21 bases between. The CDR3 totals 16 residues. The CDR3 is CASTLEERKGTYEQYF. CDR3 in DNA: TGTGCCAGCACCCTAGAGGAGAGGAAAGGAACCTACGAGCAGTACTTC.

The chain links TRBV11-3 to TRBJ2-2; D possibly corresponds to TRBD2 (5 bases). Germline V gene lookup returns CDR1 SGHNT and CDR2 YENEEA. V lost 2 bases and J 9 bases, leaving 10 bases between the germline ends. There are 13 residues in the CDR3. The CDR3 loop reads CASSLIGIWELFF. The CDR3 DNA is TGTGCCAGCAGCTTAATCGGGATCTGGGAGCTGTTTTTT.

This clonotype was recorded only once. A read error may explain this, as a much larger clone is one base away. This rearrangement joins TRBV6-5 to TRBJ2-3; D is unclear. The length of the CDR3 is 14 residues. Germline CDR1 MNHEY, CDR2 SVGAGI. V was pared by 5 bases and J by 6 bases, with 15 bases between. CDR3 sequence reads: CASSIALSNDTQYF. The DNA of the CDR3 is TGTGCCAGCAGTATAGCCTTATCCAATGATACGCAGTATTTT.

Worth noting for this clonotype: Being one base from a much bigger clone, this may be a read error. V is TRBV13 and J is TRBJ2-1; 7 nucleotides align to TRBD1. The germline CDR1 and CDR2 sequences are PRHDT and FYEKMQ (reference sequence). CDR3 size: 14 residues. The V and J ends lost 7 bases and 4 bases, in that order; junction bases with no gene match: 7. CDR3 sequence reads: CASNFGRGYNEQFF. CDR3 DNA: TGTGCCAGCAACTTTGGCAGGGGGTACAATGAGCAGTTCTTC.

On this clonotype: A clone one base away is much larger, so this may be a read error. The rearrangement links TRBV6-2 or TRBV6-3 to TRBJ2-7; TRBD1 matches at 9 bases. Germline loops: CDR1 MNHEY, CDR2 SVGEGT. The CDR3 has 13 residues. The J segment lost 9 bases and the V segment lost 2 bases, leaving 5 bases of the junction unmatched. Here the CDR3 reads CASSYNRGHVQYF. The CDR3 region has the DNA TGTGCCAGCAGTTACAACAGGGGGCATGTGCAGTACTTC.

This clonotype has more than one count but fewer than ten. V usage is TRBV6-6 and J usage is TRBJ1-3, with D possibly TRBD1 on 5 matching bases. V gave up 8 bases and J gave up 1 base, with 12 bases separating them. CDR1 is MNHNY, CDR2 SVGAGI, per germline (reference sequence). This CDR3 spans 14 amino acids. This chain's CDR3 is CASSNRQSGNTIYF. The CDR3 coding sequence is TGTGCCAGCTCGAACAGACAGTCTGGAAACACCATATATTTT.

CDR3 in DNA: TGTGCCAGCTACGTGACCGGGACTAGCGGCGACAATGAGCAGTTCTTC. Translated: CASYVTGTSGDNEQFF. V and J are TRBV11-2 and TRBJ2-1; 11 nucleotides align to TRBD2. Trimming removed 8 bases from V and 5 bases from J; junction bases left unmatched: 11. The CDR3 contains 16 residues. Germline V gives CDR1 SGHAT, CDR2 FQNNGV. The entire variable domain, with the rest obtained from reference TRBV11-2 and TRBJ2-1, is as follows: EAGVAQSPRYKIIEKRQSVAFWCNPISGHATLYWYQQILGQGPKLLIQFQNNGVVDDSQLPKDRFSAERLKGVDSTLKIQPAKLEDSAVYLCASYVTGTSGDNEQFFGPGTRLTVL.

With regard to this clonotype: The junction departs from germline at one end; a sequencing error may be responsible. J is TRBJ1-5 and V is TRBV11-2; the D gene is possibly TRBD1 (5 bases). Germline CDR1 reads SGHAT; CDR2 reads FQNNGV. The CDR3 sequence is 15 residues long. Here the CDR3 reads CASSRSGDPYQLQHF. The CDR3 bases are TGTGCCAGCAGTCGCTCCGGGGACCCCTATCAGCTCCAGCATTTT.

CDR3 region: CASNYGAYNEQFF. As DNA, the CDR3 is TGTGCCAGCAACTACGGGGCCTACAATGAGCAGTTCTTC. This chain joins TRBV11-2 and TRBJ2-1; tentative D call: TRBD2 (5 bases). Germline CDR1 is SGHAT and CDR2 is FQNNGV. Between the trimmed V and J ends, which lost 7 bases and 2 bases, there was a span of 9 bases. This CDR3 is 13 amino acids long.

CDR3 coding DNA: TGTGCTACAGGACATTGGTTCTACAATGAGCAGTTCTTC. Residues: CATGHWFYNEQFF. The rearrangement links TRBV10-3 to TRBJ2-1; D perhaps matches TRBD1 (5 bases). The CDR3 is 13 residues long. In germline, CDR1 is ENHRY, CDR2 SYGVKD.

This clonotype occurred a few times. The rearrangement uses TRBV6-1 and TRBJ2-7, with D tentatively TRBD1 (6 bases). The germline V gene has CDR1 MNHNS and CDR2 SASEGT. V dropped 6 bases and J dropped 2 bases, with 14 bases sitting between them. The CDR3 is 14 amino acids. The CDR3 sequence: CASRTSGVTYEQYF. CDR3 nucleotides: TGTGCCAGCAGAACCTCAGGGGTTACCTACGAGCAGTACTTC.

As to this clonotype: A junction boundary mismatches the germline segment, possibly from a read error. The rearrangement uses TRBV6-5 and TRBJ2-7; 9 nucleotides line up with TRBD2. Germline CDR1 reads MNHEY; CDR2 reads SVGAGI. This CDR3 spans 15 amino acids. CDR3 region: CASSYSAGGNYEHYF. The DNA for the CDR3 is TGTGCCAGCAGTTACTCTGCGGGAGGGAACTACGAGCACTACTTC.

This clonotype was counted many times. The J gene is TRBJ2-1, the V gene TRBV12-3 or TRBV12-4; possible D gene TRBD2, 6 bases. The CDR3 loop spans 16 amino acids. V was trimmed by 7 bases and J by 7 bases, leaving 23 bases between them. The CDR3 coding sequence is TGTGCCAGCACCCCACTGCAGAGGGAGGTGGTGAATGAGCAGTTCTTC. Translated: CASTPLQREVVNEQFF.

This clonotype came up once. Since no conserved phenylalanine or tryptophan closes the CDR3, a read error is the likely cause. The J gene is TRBJ1-1, the V gene TRBV11-2; D unresolved. V shed 5 bases and J shed 2 bases, with 12 bases lying between them. The CDR3 extends over 14 amino acids. Germline CDR1 and CDR2: SGHAT and FQNNGV. For the CDR3, the DNA is TGTGCCAGCAGCGTCCAGATCGTAAACACTGAAGCTTTCTCT. Its protein is CASSVQIVNTEAFS.